The 16 T cell receptor beta chains presented below share a single source sample, sequenced in a study of blood T cell repertoires in COVID-19. Measured with immunoSEQ multiplex PCR; TCRdb has only the in-frame clones, and not every one. The repertoire has over 200,000 clones, around 85% of them found once; the top ten carry 3% to 3.5%. The sample comprised PBMCs or T cells enriched from blood (not recorded which). These receptors all come from a woman aged 45-65 years in a cohort exposed to, infected with or recovered from COVID-19 (not recorded which).

The chain has TRBV20-1 and TRBJ2-7; D gene ambiguous. The V gene's germline CDR1 is DFQATT and CDR2 SNEGSKA (reference sequence). V was cut by 4 bases and J by 3 bases, with 7 bases left in between. CDR3 length equals 11 residues. In DNA, the CDR3 is TGCAGTGCTAAGTACTACTACGAGCAGTACTTC. It specifies CSAKYYYEQYF.

This chain uses TRBV11-2 with TRBJ2-3; maybe TRBD1 (7 bases). With 5 bases removed from V and 6 bases from J, the gap between germline ends came to 18 bases. This CDR3 has 15 residues. Germline CDR1 reads SGHAT; CDR2 reads FQNNGV. CDR3 coding DNA: TGTGCCAGCAGCCAATTCGCAGGGGGGAAGGATACGCAGTATTTT. Translation gives CASSQFAGGKDTQYF.

The sample holds a few counts of this clone. This chain joins TRBV4-1 and TRBJ2-3; a possible D gene is TRBD2 (5 bases). The CDR3 runs 15 residues. Per germline, CDR1 MGHRA and CDR2 YSYEKL. Trimming removed 8 bases at V and 1 base at J, with 16 bases between. The chain's CDR3 is CASELGRTGTDTQYF. CDR3 sequence (DNA): TGCGCCAGCGAGCTTGGACGGACTGGCACAGATACGCAGTATTTT.

J is TRBJ2-5 and V is TRBV2; TRBD1 agrees at 7 bases. After removal of 8 bases from V and 5 bases from J, the junction contained 8 bases not matched to a gene. Germline V lookup: CDR1 SNHLY, CDR2 FYNNEI. The CDR3 length is 13 residues. In DNA, the CDR3 is TGTGCCAGCGGGACAGAAGTTAAGGAGACCCAGTACTTC. Amino acids: CASGTEVKETQYF.

The chain joins TRBV9 to TRBJ2-1, with D maybe TRBD2 (6 bases). CDR3 length: 14 amino acids. V shed 3 bases and J shed 3 bases, with 10 bases lying between them. The germline V gene encodes CDR1 SGDLS and CDR2 YYNGEE. CDR3 in DNA: TGTGCCAGCAGCGCCGGGACTGTCTACAATGAGCAGTTCTTC. Protein: CASSAGTVYNEQFF. The entire variable domain, with the rest obtained from reference TRBV9 and TRBJ2-1, is as follows: DSGVTQTPKHLITATGQRVTLRCSPRSGDLSVYWYQQSLDQGLQFLIQYYNGEERAKGNILERFSAQQFPDLHSELNLSSLELGDSALYFCASSAGTVYNEQFFGPGTRLTVL.

The chain combines TRBV19 with TRBJ1-1; TRBD1 might be the D (6 bases). V was clipped by 3 bases and J by 6 bases, with 11 bases between them. CDR1 and CDR2 from the germline V gene are LNHDA and SQIVND (reference sequence). The CDR3 consists of 13 residues. The CDR3 coding sequence is TGTGCCAGTAGTATCACAGGGAAGGCTGAAGCTTTCTTT. This sequence encodes CASSITGKAEAFF.

V and J are TRBV6-4 and TRBJ2-3; 10 nucleotides align to TRBD1. CDR3 size: 16 residues. Per the germline V gene, CDR1 is MRHNA and CDR2 is SNTAGT. The trim removed 7 bases at V and 1 base at J, leaving 8 bases unmatched. The CDR3 DNA follows: TGTGCCAGCATCCGCACCGGACAGGGGGGCACAGATACGCAGTATTTT. Its protein is CASIRTGQGGTDTQYF.

The chain employs TRBV6-5 and TRBJ1-1, with D tentatively TRBD1 (6 bases). The V end was cut by 2 bases, the J end by 4 bases, with 14 bases between. Germline-derived CDR1 and CDR2 are MNHEY and SVGAGI. The CDR3 has 15 amino acids. The CDR3 DNA is TGTGCCAGCAGTTACCAGTCCGGGGGGGCCACTGAAGCTTTCTTT. This gives the protein CASSYQSGGATEAFF.

The rearrangement uses TRBV6-5 and TRBJ2-6; D may be TRBD2 (6 bases). Germline V CDR1 and CDR2: MNHEY, SVGAGI. This CDR3 is 13 amino acids long. V shed 6 bases and J shed 3 bases, with 6 bases lying between them. The CDR3 sequence is CASRGGGANVLTF. The CDR3 DNA is TGTGCCAGCAGGGGAGGTGGGGCCAACGTCCTGACTTTC.

V and J are TRBV2 and TRBJ1-2, with D uncertain. The germline CDR1 and CDR2 sequences are SNHLY and FYNNEI. Trimming took off 4 bases at V and 14 bases at J, with 14 bases between the two ends. The CDR3 runs 11 residues. In DNA form, the CDR3 reads TGTGCCAGCAGTGTACTGTTGTCGGGGACCTTC. The encoded protein is CASSVLLSGTF.

The V gene is TRBV5-6, the J gene TRBJ2-5, with unresolved D. CDR1 is SGHDT, CDR2 YYEEEE, per germline. The CDR3 is 14 residues long. The V and J ends lost 4 bases and 0 bases respectively, with 10 bases between them. CDR3 bases: TGTGCCAGCAGCCCGGTTAGTTACCAAGAGACCCAGTACTTC. Protein sequence: CASSPVSYQETQYF. The complete variable domain, with remaining parts taken from reference TRBV5-6 and TRBJ2-5, reads DAGVTQSPTHLIKTRGQQVTLRCSPKSGHDTVSWYQQALGQGPQFIFQYYEEEERQRGNFPDRFSGHQFPNYSSELNVNALLLGDSALYLCASSPVSYQETQYFGPGTRLLVL.

The rearrangement links TRBV11-2 to TRBJ2-7; D possibly corresponds to TRBD2 (6 bases). With 1 base removed from V and 3 bases from J, the gap between germline ends came to 13 bases. The CDR3 is 15 residues long. Germline V lookup: CDR1 SGHAT, CDR2 FQNNGV. The CDR3 DNA sequence: TGTGCCAGCAGCTTAGGCGGGATACCGGGCTACGAGCAGTACTTC. Amino acid sequence: CASSLGGIPGYEQYF.

The chain uses TRBV7-9 and TRBJ1-1; TRBD1 might be the D (5 bases). From germline, CDR1 is SEHNR and CDR2 FQNEAQ (reference sequence). This CDR3 spans 16 amino acids. V dropped 5 bases and J dropped 0 bases, with 16 bases sitting between them. In DNA, the CDR3 is TGTGCCAGCAGCCCAACAGGAACCCTCATGAACACTGAAGCTTTCTTT. Translating it yields CASSPTGTLMNTEAFF.

The chain carries TRBV28 and TRBJ1-5; 8 bases match TRBD1. The CDR3 contains 16 residues. J lost 3 bases, V lost 5 bases, and 9 bases had no gene match. Germline V gene data show CDR1 as MDHEN and CDR2 as SYDVKM. DNA of the CDR3: TGTGCCAGCAGTCTGATGACAGGGGTAGTCAATCAGCCCCAGCATTTT. It encodes CASSLMTGVVNQPQHF.

V and J are TRBV4-1 and TRBJ1-4; D remains ambiguous. V lost 0 bases to trimming and J lost 8 bases, with 19 bases between them. Germline values: CDR1 MGHRA, CDR2 YSYEKL. This CDR3 comprises 17 residues. CDR3 residues: CASSQDGGPGRGEKLFF. In DNA form, the CDR3 reads TGCGCCAGCAGCCAAGATGGAGGCCCGGGCCGAGGAGAAAAACTGTTTTTT.

This chain uses TRBV28 with TRBJ2-7; 7 bases align to TRBD1. With V trimmed by 10 bases and J by 1 base, 4 bases remained unmatched. This CDR3 region has 12 residues. Per germline, CDR1 MDHEN and CDR2 SYDVKM. Here the CDR3 reads CATMGQSYEQYF. DNA for the CDR3: TGTGCCACCATGGGACAGTCCTACGAGCAGTACTTC. The whole variable domain, remainder taken from reference TRBV28 and TRBJ2-7, is DVKVTQSSRYLVKRTGEKVFLECVQDMDHENMFWYRQDPGLGLRLIYFSYDVKMKEKGDIPEGYSVSREKKERFSLILESASTNQTSMYLCATMGQSYEQYFGPGTRLTVT.